The 25 T cell receptor beta chains reported below all come from one sample, sequenced in a study of T cells in Graves' hyperthyroidism and ophthalmopathy. TCR beta CDR3 sequences were amplified from RNA transcripts. Initially, a first-round RT-PCR of the TCR CDR3 employed the HTBI primer set. One entry per CDR3 protein results from TCRdb running MiXCR on the multiplex PCR reads. The data show 750,000 to 900,000 distinct CDR3 sequences, around 38% seen once. Sequenced material: blood. These receptors originate from a man aged 18 to 30 with Graves' hyperthyroidism.

This clonotype was observed many times. V is TRBV4-1 and J is TRBJ1-2; D unclear. The CDR3 is made up of 12 amino acids. The V end lost 1 base, the J end lost 5 bases, and 5 bases lay between the germline ends. Germline V CDR1 and CDR2: MGHRA, YSYEKL. CDR3 protein: CASSQVPYGYTF. In DNA, the CDR3 is TGCGCCAGCAGCCAAGTTCCGTATGGCTACACCTTC.

This clonotype was counted between two and nine times. The gene calls are TRBV19 and TRBJ1-5, with D possibly TRBD1 on 5 matching bases. Trimming removed 2 bases from V and 1 base from J, with 9 bases in between. CDR1 and CDR2 (germline): LNHDA, SQIVND (reference sequence). The CDR3 runs to 15 residues. The CDR3 is CASSISGASNQPQHF. The CDR3, as DNA: TGTGCCAGTAGTATAAGCGGGGCAAGCAATCAGCCCCAGCATTTT.

The sample holds a few counts of this clonotype. CDR3 coding DNA: TGTGCCAGCAGTTTAAGCGCAGCAACTAATGAAAAACTGTTTTTT. Translated, it gives CASSLSAATNEKLFF. The chain recombines TRBV12-3 or TRBV12-4 with TRBJ1-4, with D uncertain. Trimming stripped 2 bases from V and 0 bases from J, with 7 bases between. The CDR3 covers 15 residues.

This clonotype was detected a few times. The rearrangement links TRBV19 to TRBJ2-7, with D unclear. The germline V gene has CDR1 LNHDA and CDR2 SQIVND (reference sequence). The CDR3 consists of 15 residues. V gave up 9 bases and J gave up 3 bases, with 21 bases separating them. The CDR3 sequence is CASRSWTSANYEQYF. The DNA of the CDR3 is TGTGCCAGCAGGTCGTGGACCTCCGCCAACTACGAGCAGTACTTC. Full variable domain (remainder filled in from reference TRBV19 and TRBJ2-7): DGGITQSPKYLFRKEGQNVTLSCEQNLNHDAMYWYRQDPGQGLRLIYYSQIVNDFQKGDIAEGYSVSREKKESFPLTVTSAQKNPTAFYLCASRSWTSANYEQYFGPGTRLTVT.

The chain joins TRBV20-1 to TRBJ1-3, with D unresolved. This CDR3 has 14 residues. The V gene lost 5 bases and the J gene lost 0 bases, with 11 bases spanning the gap. CDR1 is DFQATT, CDR2 SNEGSKA, per germline (reference sequence). In nucleotides, the CDR3 is TGCAGTGCTTCTAAAGGGCTCTCTGGAAACACCATATATTTT. Its protein product is CSASKGLSGNTIYF.

This clonotype appeared many times. The rearrangement links TRBV29-1 to TRBJ1-1, with D perhaps TRBD1 (5 bases). The CDR3 is 11 amino acids. CDR1 and CDR2 (germline): SQVTM, ANQGSEA. With 4 bases removed from V and 6 bases from J, the gap between germline ends came to 9 bases. The CDR3 DNA reads as TGCAGCGTTGGGTGGGGGGCTGAAGCTTTCTTT. Translation gives CSVGWGAEAFF. The full variable domain, in which reference TRBV29-1 and TRBJ1-1 provide the parts outside the CDR3, is SAVISQKPSRDICQRGTSLTIQCQVDSQVTMMFWYRQQPGQSLTLIATANQGSEATYESGFVIDKFPISRPNLTFSTLTVSNMSPEDSSIYLCSVGWGAEAFFGQGTRLTVV.

This clonotype was counted at least ten times. V usage is TRBV7-9 and J usage is TRBJ2-5; no clear D. The length of the CDR3 is 12 residues. Germline V gives CDR1 SEHNR, CDR2 FQNEAQ (reference sequence). Trimming left V 5 bases short and J 4 bases short, with 8 bases between. The CDR3 region is CASSPRPETQYF. CDR3 in DNA: TGTGCCAGCAGCCCCAGACCAGAGACCCAGTACTTC.

This clonotype was counted at least ten times. The chain uses TRBV2 and TRBJ2-7, with D maybe TRBD2 (5 bases). Germline V gene sequence: CDR1 SNHLY, CDR2 FYNNEI. The CDR3 is made up of 13 amino acids. V lost 1 base and J 6 bases, leaving 10 bases between the germline ends. The CDR3 coding sequence is TGTGCCAGCAGTGAAGTAGGAGGTTCCGAGCAGTACTTC. Translating gives CASSEVGGSEQYF.

The genes are TRBV25-1 and TRBJ1-2; D might be TRBD1 (5 bases). This CDR3 contains 12 residues. V was pared by 6 bases and J by 2 bases, with 7 bases between. Germline V gene data show CDR1 as MGHDK and CDR2 as SYGVNS. The CDR3, as DNA: TGTGCCAGCAGGGGGGAAAACTATGGCTACACCTTC. It codes for CASRGENYGYTF.

The chain recombines TRBV4-2 with TRBJ1-2; D might be TRBD1 (6 bases). V lost 6 bases, J lost 2 bases, and 22 bases lay in between. The CDR3 is made up of 17 amino acids. Germline values: CDR1 LGHNA, CDR2 YNFKEQ. For the CDR3, the DNA is TGTGCCAGCAGTCGAGAGAACGAGGGGGGCTGGAACTATGGCTACACCTTC. Its protein product is CASSRENEGGWNYGYTF.

This chain connects TRBV5-1 to TRBJ1-2; D is uncertain. This CDR3 region has 15 residues. Trimming pared 0 bases from V and 4 bases from J, leaving 13 bases between. Germline lookup yields CDR1 SGHRS and CDR2 YFSETQ. The CDR3 loop reads CASSLGSGSGYGYTF. As DNA, the CDR3 is TGCGCCAGCAGCTTGGGATCGGGCTCGGGCTATGGCTACACCTTC.

Notes on this clonotype: One end of the junction fails to match germline, which may point to a read error. The V and J genes are TRBV7-8 and TRBJ2-5; D tentatively fits TRBD1 or TRBD2 (6 bases each). CDR1 is SGHVS and CDR2 is FQNEAQ in the germline V gene. CDR3 size: 14 residues. DNA for the CDR3: TGCGCCAGCAGCCCGGGGGCCTACCAAGAGACCCAGTACTTC. Protein sequence: CASSPGAYQETQYF.

This clonotype was seen many times. This chain links TRBV3-1 with TRBJ1-2; D remains ambiguous. The germline CDR1 and CDR2 sequences are LGHDT and YNNKEL (reference sequence). Trimming left V 5 bases short and J 6 bases short, with 10 bases between. CDR3 length equals 12 residues. The CDR3 bases are TGTGCCAGCAGCTATGGACGCAATGGCTACACCTTC. Translated: CASSYGRNGYTF.

At least ten counts were recorded for this clonotype. The CDR3 region is CSASTGAETQYF. CDR3 bases: TGCAGTGCTAGTACAGGGGCCGAGACCCAGTACTTC. This rearrangement joins TRBV20-1 to TRBJ2-5; 7 nucleotides agree with TRBD1. This CDR3 spans 12 amino acids. V dropped 3 bases and J dropped 5; count of bases not matched to a gene: 3. The germline gives CDR1 DFQATT, CDR2 SNEGSKA (reference sequence).

Many counts were recorded for this clonotype. This chain uses TRBV19 with TRBJ1-5; possible D gene TRBD1, 5 bases. Trimming removed 2 bases from V and 6 bases from J, with 14 bases in between. The CDR3 is made up of 15 amino acids. The V gene's germline CDR1 is LNHDA and CDR2 SQIVND (reference sequence). The CDR3 loop reads CASSITWQGRQPQHF. Written as DNA, the CDR3 is TGTGCCAGTAGTATAACGTGGCAGGGACGTCAGCCCCAGCATTTT.

In this sample, this clonotype turned up a few times. This rearrangement joins TRBV7-2 to TRBJ2-7; 12 bases line up with TRBD2. The CDR3 is 14 residues long. The V gene's germline CDR1 is SGHTA and CDR2 FQGNSA. The junction had 3 bases not matched to a gene; V was cut back by 2 bases and J by 7 bases. The CDR3, as DNA: TGTGCCAGCAGCTTAACTAGCGGGAGGAAGGAGCAGTACTTC. Its protein product is CASSLTSGRKEQYF.

CDR3 amino acids: CAGTLLSQGDTEAFF. CDR3 DNA sequence: TGTGCCGGCACCTTACTCTCCCAGGGGGACACTGAAGCTTTCTTT. This chain uses TRBV9 with TRBJ1-1; 7 bases map to TRBD1. Trimming took 10 bases from V and 3 from J; bases not matched to a gene: 15. The length of the CDR3 is 15 residues. The germline V gene encodes CDR1 SGDLS and CDR2 YYNGEE.

The sample holds many counts of this clonotype. The CDR3 spells CASSPMGDNQPQHF. As DNA, the CDR3 is TGTGCCAGCAGCCCCATGGGGGACAATCAGCCCCAGCATTTT. V usage is TRBV7-9 and J usage is TRBJ1-5; maybe TRBD1 (5 bases). There are 14 residues in the CDR3. Trimming shortened V by 5 bases and J by 3 bases, and 11 bases separated the two germline ends. Looked up from germline, CDR1 is SEHNR and CDR2 is FQNEAQ (reference sequence).

The chain employs TRBV25-1 and TRBJ1-6; a possible D gene is TRBD1 (5 bases). The CDR3 is 17 residues long. Per germline, CDR1 MGHDK and CDR2 SYGVNS. V lost 6 bases, J lost 4 bases, and 19 bases lay in between. As DNA, the CDR3 is TGTGCCAGCAGCTCCGGGACCCCAAACCTATATAATTCACCCCTCCACTTT. It is translated as CASSSGTPNLYNSPLHF.

At least ten counts were recorded for this clonotype. The genes are TRBV20-1 and TRBJ1-6, with 9 bases lining up with TRBD1. CDR1 and CDR2 (germline): DFQATT, SNEGSKA (reference sequence). The CDR3 runs to 14 residues. J was trimmed by 10 bases and V by 0 bases; bases with no gene match: 4. CDR3 sequence (DNA): TGCAGTGCTAGAGAACAGACAGGGGGGTCACCCCTCCACTTT. This codes for CSAREQTGGSPLHF.

This clonotype was detected only once. The chain recombines TRBV6-5 with TRBJ1-5; D remains unclear. This CDR3 has 13 amino acids. V gave up 6 bases and J gave up 8 bases, with 14 bases separating them. Germline V gene data show CDR1 as MNHEY and CDR2 as SVGAGI. CDR3 loop: CASSQDFGEPQHF. As DNA, the CDR3 is TGTGCCAGCAGCCAAGACTTCGGGGAGCCCCAGCATTTT.

This chain uses TRBV20-1 with TRBJ2-5, with 8 bases aligning to TRBD2. Looked up from germline, CDR1 is DFQATT and CDR2 is SNEGSKA (reference sequence). The V gene end was trimmed by 2 bases and the J gene end by 5 bases; junction bases not matched to a gene: 7. There are 14 residues in the CDR3. The CDR3 sequence is CSARNGGARETQYF. The DNA of the CDR3 is TGCAGTGCTAGAAACGGGGGGGCCAGGGAGACCCAGTACTTC.

There are a few counts of this clonotype. The gene calls are TRBV12-3 or TRBV12-4 and TRBJ1-5; tentatively, D is TRBD1 (6 bases). This CDR3 has 15 residues. The germline V and J ends were trimmed by 5 bases and 1 base, with 12 bases remaining between them. This chain's CDR3 is CASSPDRRSNQPQHF. As DNA, the CDR3 is TGTGCCAGCAGTCCCGACAGGAGAAGCAATCAGCCCCAGCATTTT.

The gene calls are TRBV7-9 and TRBJ2-7; 7 nucleotides agree with TRBD2. The V and J ends lost 3 bases and 7 bases, in that order; junction bases with no gene match: 12. This CDR3 has 15 amino acids. Germline values: CDR1 SEHNR, CDR2 FQNEAQ (reference sequence). The CDR3 region has the DNA TGTGCCAGCAGCTTCGATGTGGGAGGGCCAAGAGAGCAGTACTTC. This translates into CASSFDVGGPREQYF.

This clonotype was recorded at least ten times. The chain couples TRBV20-1 to TRBJ1-1; D uncertain. Trimming removed 6 bases at V and 3 bases at J, with 8 bases between. The CDR3 is 11 residues long. Germline CDR1 DFQATT, CDR2 SNEGSKA (reference sequence). In DNA, the CDR3 is TGCAGTGCCCTTGGAGACACTGAAGCTTTCTTT. Translation gives CSALGDTEAFF.